This T cell receptor (beta chain) is drawn from a study of T cells expressing NK-cell markers (dated by TCRdb to the early 2020s). At the level of the whole study: About 8 donors provided sorted CD3+CD56+NKG2C+, CD3+CD56+NKG2C- and CD3+CD56-NKG2C+ T-cell subsets, whose TCR beta-chain repertoires were profiled. Seven of the eight sequenced donors were HCMV-seropositive and one was HCMV-seronegative. All eight donors whose samples were sequenced were randomly selected healthy volunteers, three of them men and five women. Illumina HiSeq 2000/2500, MiSeq or NextSeq was used to sequence libraries as 2 x 150 bp reads. Summary of the overall study and its limitations: It remained unclear whether the expanded NKG2C-expressing T cell clones were specific for HCMV antigens. Those dominant clonotypes were again the most abundant among CD3+CD56-NKG2C+ cells in several donors, at about 28.3-60.1%. For six donors, the dominant CD3+CD56+NKG2C+ clonotypes were among the top 10 CD8+ clonotypes and accounted for about 1.0-8% of CD8+ T cells.

Note on this clonotype: Its antigen is not yet known.

Including the terminal cysteine and phenylalanine, the CDR3 comprises 15 residues. No coding sequence is recorded. Sequencing was performed on an Illumina HiSeq 2000. 5'RACE template switching, by which a universal primer site and unique molecular identifiers were added, was used to make TCR beta cDNA libraries. cDNA synthesis was primed from the TCR beta constant segment and was followed by two successive PCR amplification steps. As for how the authors treated the data: MIGEC was used to demultiplex reads and group reads by UMI, and MiTCR was used to assemble and quantify clonotypes. To exclude erroneous sequences, only TCR cDNA sequences supported by at least two reads were retained. The tcR package was used for downstream repertoire analysis, with clonotypes matched between fractions based on CDR3 nucleotide sequence plus V segment. VDJmatch was used to annotate antigen specificity against VDJdb, with one amino acid substitution in CDR3 permitted. TCRdb reprocessed the reads, and each CDR3 protein sequence is entered once, without DNA. The V and J calls here are based on TCRdb, not the publication. The record for this sample contains 300,000 or so distinct CDR3 sequences. Clones ranked in the top ten supply about 4.2% of the sample.

HCMV-specific IgG was detected in serum with a commercial ELISA kit to determine HCMV serostatus. Ficoll density gradient centrifugation was used to isolate peripheral blood mononuclear cells from blood. The sequenced sample was blood T cells: a sorted CD56 or NKG2C T cell subset, CD4+ or CD8+ T cells, or bulk PBMC T cells (not recorded which). The V gene is TRBV12-3 or TRBV12-4 and the J gene is TRBJ1-6. This sequence was found in a woman aged 18 to 75 in good health. The CDR3 has the sequence CASSPPVGRNSPLHF.